The entry below gives a single T cell receptor beta chain sequence along with its context. Per germline, CDR1 MDHEN and CDR2 SYDVKM. Deletions cut 1 base from V and 2 bases from J, with 9 bases between. CDR3 length: 15 amino acids. The data were produced by immunoSEQ multiplex PCR, yet TCRdb's version contains in-frame clones alone and is incomplete. The table includes approximately 12,000 clones, 80% detected once. The sample comes from a study of somatic mutations in cytotoxic T cells in rheumatoid arthritis. The chain couples TRBV28 to TRBJ1-5; possible D gene TRBD1, 5 bases. The sequence was collected from a man in his fifties or sixties in good health. Sample: CD8+ T cells sorted from blood. This CDR3 reads CASSLFSGGNQPQHF. CDR3 in DNA: TGTGCCAGCAGTTTATTCTCGGGGGGCAATCAGCCCCAGCATTTT.